This T cell receptor beta chain is drawn from a study of CD8 T cells in ankylosing spondylitis. Study-wide results and limits: Matched synovial fluid from ankylosing spondylitis patients was reported to be enriched for disease-linked clones. Prior literature has documented some motif variants in synovial fluid and blood from reactive arthritis. Fewer than ten highly homologous variants made up a TCR beta motif that seemed to typify ankylosing spondylitis blood.

This clonotype was picked up a small number of times. Its specificity is unknown. In making TCR beta libraries, quantitative 5'-RACE with molecular barcodes was used. TCRdb reprocessed the 5' RACE reads with MiXCR, giving one entry per CDR3 protein. This sample has fewer than 130,000 distinct CDR3 sequences, with more than 20% found just once. In germline, CDR1 is SEHNR, CDR2 FQNEAQ (reference sequence). CDR3 length: 12 residues. V lost 4 bases to trimming and J lost 1 base, with 4 bases between them. The sequence came from a male donor with ankylosing spondylitis. The chain joins TRBV7-9 to TRBJ2-5; no clear D. Input material: synovial fluid, either unsorted or a sorted T cell fraction (not recorded which). The CDR3 region has the DNA TGTGCCAGCAGCTCCCCCCAAGAGACCCAGTACTTC. It specifies CASSSPQETQYF.